This TCR beta chain was identified in a study of shared clonotypes between healthy human individuals. The overall study: Donors were a couple of women and three men aged 18 to 49. General observations from the study: In this cohort, only blood was sampled, and tissue repertoires likely differ. Some naive CD4 clonotypes, around 5%, turned up in common across a handful of donors. Rarefaction analysis demonstrated incomplete sorted-subset sequencing notwithstanding large depth.

Data came from immunoSEQ multiplex PCR; TCRdb stores just in-frame clones and leaves some out. The profile shows roughly 770,000 clones, roughly 96% of them singletons. The V and J ends lost 2 bases and 4 bases, in that order; junction bases with no gene match: 5. CDR3 length equals 15 residues. Germline V CDR1 and CDR2: SNHLY, FYNNEI. It was CD45RO-negative cells, positively selected for CCR7, that made up naive CD8 cells, with terminally differentiated effector memory CD45RA+ cells excluded. This clone has just one count. Its antigen is undetermined. Sequencing was done on a sample of naive CD8+ T cells sorted from blood. The V call is TRBV2, the J call TRBJ2-3; 8 bases align to TRBD2. This TCR came from a man in his thirties or forties in good health. The CDR3 region is CASSELWREADTQYF. The CDR3 DNA reads as TGTGCCAGCAGTGAACTTTGGCGGGAGGCAGATACGCAGTATTTT. The full variable domain, in which reference TRBV2 and TRBJ2-3 provide the parts outside the CDR3, is EPEVTQTPSHQVTQMGQEVILRCVPISNHLYFYWYRQILGQKVEFLVSFYNNEISEKSEIFDDQFSVERPDGSNFTLKIRSTKLEDSAMYFCASSELWREADTQYFGPGTRLTVL.